The 26 T cell receptor beta chains given below trace back to one sample, sequenced in a study of neurological immune-mediated disorders. Using its own MiXCR run on the 5' RACE reads, TCRdb lists one record per CDR3 protein. The sample contains tens of thousands of distinct CDR3 sequences, roughly 3.5% of which appear only once. Sequencing was done on a sample of PBMCs. The receptors here all came from a woman in her twenties or thirties with multiple sclerosis.

The gene calls are TRBV7-8 and TRBJ1-1, with D tentatively TRBD1 (5 bases). Trimming shortened V by 5 bases and J by 9 bases, and 16 bases separated the two germline ends. This CDR3 is built from 13 residues. From germline, CDR1 is SGHVS and CDR2 FQNEAQ. In DNA form, the CDR3 reads TGTGCCAGCAGCGTATCCGGGGGACGAAAAGCTTTCTTT. Its translation is CASSVSGGRKAFF.

This clonotype was picked up many times. This chain connects TRBV28 to TRBJ1-3; D is ambiguous. The CDR3 contains 12 residues. Germline assignment: CDR1 MDHEN and CDR2 SYDVKM. V lost 8 bases and J 1 base, leaving 6 bases between the germline ends. CDR3 DNA sequence: TGTGCCAGCGAAGGTTCTGGAAACACCATATATTTT. Residues: CASEGSGNTIYF.

This clonotype was counted many times. The V gene is TRBV4-1, the J gene TRBJ2-1; D remains unclear. The germline CDR1 and CDR2 sequences are MGHRA and YSYEKL. The CDR3 totals 16 residues. The ends were cut back, 4 bases at V and 4 bases at J, with 17 bases in the middle. The CDR3 sequence: CASSPTTPNPYNEQFF. In nucleotides, the CDR3 is TGCGCCAGCAGCCCCACGACACCCAACCCGTACAATGAGCAGTTCTTC.

Many counts were recorded for this clonotype. The V and J genes are TRBV6-5 and TRBJ2-7; perhaps TRBD1 as D (5 bases). CDR1 MNHEY and CDR2 SVGAGI come from the germline V gene. There are 13 residues in the CDR3. Trimming pared 6 bases from V and 6 bases from J, leaving 15 bases between. The CDR3 region has the DNA TGTGCCAGCAGCCGGCAGGGTCTGGGCGAGCAGTACTTC. As protein: CASSRQGLGEQYF.

This clonotype came up many times. J is TRBJ1-1 and V is TRBV7-9; no firm D call. V was cut by 5 bases and J by 7 bases, with 11 bases left in between. The CDR3 is made up of 12 amino acids. Germline CDR1 reads SEHNR; CDR2 reads FQNEAQ (reference sequence). The CDR3 loop is CASSPAWGEAFF. CDR3 sequence (DNA): TGTGCCAGCAGCCCCGCTTGGGGTGAAGCTTTCTTT. Full variable domain (remainder filled in from reference TRBV7-9 and TRBJ1-1): DTGVSQNPRHKITKRGQNVTFRCDPISEHNRLYWYRQTLGQGPEFLTYFQNEAQLEKSRLLSDRFSAERPKGSFSTLEIQRTEQGDSAMYLCASSPAWGEAFFGQGTRLTVV.

This clonotype has at least ten counts. The junction and the germline gene differ at one end; a read error may be behind it. V is TRBV4-2 and J is TRBJ1-5; a weak D match, TRBD1 (5 bases). Germline V lookup: CDR1 LGHNA, CDR2 YNFKEQ. There are 15 residues in the CDR3. CDR3 loop: CASSQDPTVNQPQNF. The CDR3 coding sequence is TGTGCCAGCAGCCAAGATCCGACAGTCAATCAGCCCCAGAATTTT.

This clonotype occurred many times. The chain carries TRBV20-1 and TRBJ2-7; no firm D call. The CDR3 covers 12 residues. The germline CDR1 and CDR2 sequences are DFQATT and SNEGSKA (reference sequence). Trimming left V 5 bases short and J 3 bases short, with 11 bases between. The chain's CDR3 is CSAYTNSYEQYF. The DNA of the CDR3 is TGCAGTGCTTACACGAACAGCTACGAGCAGTACTTC.

This clonotype was seen many times. The rearrangement uses TRBV5-6 and TRBJ2-5; D is unresolved. Germline assignment: CDR1 SGHDT and CDR2 YYEEEE. Trimming cost V 0 bases and J 4 bases, with 4 bases left between them. The CDR3 consists of 12 residues. Here the CDR3 reads CASSLGLETQYF. CDR3 nucleotide sequence: TGTGCCAGCAGCTTGGGACTAGAGACCCAGTACTTC.

This clonotype came up many times. V gene TRBV4-1 combines with J gene TRBJ1-1; 7 bases fit TRBD1. V was pared by 3 bases and J by 10 bases, with 8 bases of the junction left unmatched. CDR3 length: 13 residues. CDR1 MGHRA and CDR2 YSYEKL come from the germline V gene. The CDR3 DNA sequence: TGCGCCAGCAGCCAGACAACAGGGGAGGGAGCTTTCTTT. This encodes CASSQTTGEGAFF.

Points on this clonotype: A much larger clone sits a single nucleotide away, making a read error possible. The chain combines TRBV9 with TRBJ2-2, with D perhaps TRBD1 (6 bases). Trimming cost V 6 bases and J 7 bases, with 10 bases left between them. Germline V gene sequence: CDR1 SGDLS, CDR2 YYNGEE. The length of the CDR3 is 12 residues. The CDR3 is CASTKQGGELFF. DNA of the CDR3: TGTGCCAGCACCAAACAGGGCGGGGAGCTGTTTTTT.

This clonotype was observed at least ten times. The V and J genes are TRBV30 and TRBJ1-1, with D perhaps TRBD1 (5 bases). The ends were cut back, 4 bases at V and 0 bases at J, with 18 bases in the middle. Germline CDR1 reads GTSNPN; CDR2 reads SVGIG (reference sequence). The CDR3 totals 16 residues. CDR3 DNA sequence: TGTGCCTGGACCTCAGGTGGTTGGGGCCTGAACACTGAAGCTTTCTTT. Amino acid sequence: CAWTSGGWGLNTEAFF. Filled out from reference TRBV30 and TRBJ1-1, the complete variable domain reads SQTIHQWPATLVQPVGSPLSLECTVEGTSNPNLYWYRQAAGRGLQLLFYSVGIGQISSEVPQNLSASRPQDRQFILSSKKLLLSDSGFYLCAWTSGGWGLNTEAFFGQGTRLTVV.

This clonotype came up many times. V is TRBV5-1 and J is TRBJ2-1, with D perhaps matching TRBD1 (6 bases). The germline CDR1 and CDR2 sequences are SGHRS and YFSETQ. This CDR3 has 16 residues. V was pared by 4 bases and J by 0 bases, with 14 bases between. This chain's CDR3 is CASSIRQASSYNEQFF. CDR3 bases: TGCGCCAGCAGCATCCGACAGGCGAGCTCCTACAATGAGCAGTTCTTC.

This clonotype was detected ten times or more. The chain employs TRBV15 and TRBJ2-3; perhaps TRBD2 as D (5 bases). Looked up from germline, CDR1 is LNHNV and CDR2 is YYDKDF (reference sequence). The CDR3 covers 13 residues. V was shortened by 7 bases and J by 4 bases, with 12 bases between the two germline ends. CDR3 bases: TGTGCCACCAAATCGTGGGAGTCAGATACGCAGTATTTT. It translates to CATKSWESDTQYF.

This clonotype has only a few counts. The chain couples TRBV29-1 to TRBJ2-5, with D hard to call. Germline V gene lookup returns CDR1 SQVTM and CDR2 ANQGSEA. Trimming shortened V by 3 bases and J by 5 bases, and 19 bases separated the two germline ends. This CDR3 region has 15 residues. CDR3 DNA: TGCAGCGTTGAGGAGTTGTCTACCTCTGCTGAGACCCAGTACTTC. It is translated as CSVEELSTSAETQYF.

This clonotype was detected ten times or more. The V gene is TRBV7-2, the J gene TRBJ1-5; D gene uncertain. V was cut by 2 bases and J by 2 bases, with 7 bases left in between. The germline V gene has CDR1 SGHTA and CDR2 FQGNSA. The CDR3 runs 14 residues. DNA for the CDR3: TGTGCCAGCAGCTTACGCGGAGGCAATCAGCCCCAGCATTTT. As protein: CASSLRGGNQPQHF.

This chain joins TRBV10-3 and TRBJ1-5; 7 positions agree with TRBD1. The CDR3 length is 13 residues. The V gene's germline CDR1 is ENHRY and CDR2 SYGVKD. J lost 3 bases, V lost 6 bases, and 2 bases had no gene match. CDR3 protein: CAISGQANQPQHF. The CDR3 DNA reads TGTGCCATCAGCGGACAGGCCAATCAGCCCCAGCATTTT.

This clonotype was counted between two and nine times. This CDR3 is CSARGIEETQYF. CDR3 DNA sequence: TGCAGTGCTAGAGGGATAGAGGAGACCCAGTACTTC. The rearrangement uses TRBV20-1 and TRBJ2-5; no clear D gene. V was shortened by 1 base and J by 5 bases, with 8 bases between the two germline ends. There are 12 residues in the CDR3. In germline, CDR1 is DFQATT, CDR2 SNEGSKA (reference sequence).

This clonotype has a count of ten or more. The chain recombines TRBV21-1 with TRBJ1-1. TRBV21-1 is described as a pseudogene. CDR3 length: 13 residues. DNA of the CDR3: TGTGCCAGCAGCAATCACAGTGGTGAAGAGGCTTTCTTT. Protein: CASSNHSGEEAFF.

This clonotype was seen ten or more times. This chain uses TRBV11-2 with TRBJ2-7; D may correspond to TRBD1 or TRBD2 (7 bases each). CDR3 length: 15 amino acids. Germline lookup yields CDR1 SGHAT and CDR2 FQNNGV. V was trimmed by 5 bases and J by 7 bases, leaving 21 bases between them. The CDR3 sequence: CASSPGGKREGEQYF. In nucleotides, the CDR3 is TGTGCCAGCAGCCCAGGGGGGAAGCGGGAAGGTGAGCAGTACTTC.

The sample holds many counts of this clonotype. CDR3 bases: TGTGCCAGCAGCCAAGAAATTCCGGGATTCGGAGGGAATGAGCAGTTCTTC. Translated: CASSQEIPGFGGNEQFF. This chain uses TRBV3-1 with TRBJ2-1; D may be TRBD2 (6 bases). The V end lost 0 bases, the J end lost 7 bases, and 19 bases lay between the germline ends. The germline gives CDR1 LGHDT, CDR2 YNNKEL (reference sequence). The CDR3 consists of 17 residues.

This clonotype occurred many times. The V gene is TRBV5-1, the J gene TRBJ1-2; perhaps TRBD1 as D (5 bases). Trimming pared 6 bases from V and 4 bases from J, leaving 13 bases between. The germline V gene has CDR1 SGHRS and CDR2 YFSETQ. This CDR3 has 13 residues. The CDR3 DNA is TGCGCCAGCACAGGGCTGGCCGGCTATGGCTACACCTTC. Its protein product is CASTGLAGYGYTF.

This clonotype showed up many times. V usage is TRBV19 and J usage is TRBJ1-4; D remains unclear. CDR3 length equals 13 residues. Germline V gene lookup returns CDR1 LNHDA and CDR2 SQIVND (reference sequence). V lost 3 bases, J lost 11 bases, and 13 bases lay in between. In DNA form, the CDR3 reads TGTGCCAGTAGTATGAAAGGGAGGAAGAAACTGTTTTTT. This translates into CASSMKGRKKLFF.

The chain couples TRBV10-3 to TRBJ2-3; 10 nucleotides align to TRBD2. Trimming took 6 bases from V and 6 from J; bases not matched to a gene: 6. CDR1 and CDR2 (germline): ENHRY, SYGVKD. This CDR3 has 14 amino acids. CDR3 DNA: TGTGCCATCAGAGACAGCGGGGGGGTCGATACGCAGTATTTT. Amino acid sequence: CAIRDSGGVDTQYF.

This clonotype occurred many times. The chain couples TRBV20-1 to TRBJ2-2; 10 nucleotides align to TRBD2. CDR3 size: 15 residues. Per the germline V gene, CDR1 is DFQATT and CDR2 is SNEGSKA (reference sequence). J gave up 6 bases and V 3 bases, and 7 bases lay outside the gene matches. CDR3 region: CSASSGTSVAGELFF. The CDR3, as DNA: TGCAGTGCTAGCTCCGGGACTAGCGTCGCCGGGGAGCTGTTTTTT.

This clonotype has at least ten counts. The J gene is TRBJ2-3, the V gene TRBV20-1, with 9 nucleotides matching TRBD2. Germline loops: CDR1 DFQATT, CDR2 SNEGSKA (reference sequence). The CDR3 covers 14 residues. The V segment lost 5 bases and the J segment 0 bases; nucleotides outside the gene matches: 3. The DNA of the CDR3 is TGCAGTGCTCAACTAGCGGGTAGCACAGATACGCAGTATTTT. Translated, it gives CSAQLAGSTDTQYF.

In this sample, this clonotype turned up many times. V and J are TRBV28 and TRBJ2-3; 15 bases align to TRBD2. J gave up 8 bases and V 6 bases, and 15 bases lay outside the gene matches. The CDR3 consists of 18 residues. Germline V lookup: CDR1 MDHEN, CDR2 SYDVKM. The CDR3 bases are TGTGCCAGCAGCCCCCACGGGACTAGCGGGGGGTACCGGGGTACGCAGTATTTT. As protein: CASSPHGTSGGYRGTQYF.